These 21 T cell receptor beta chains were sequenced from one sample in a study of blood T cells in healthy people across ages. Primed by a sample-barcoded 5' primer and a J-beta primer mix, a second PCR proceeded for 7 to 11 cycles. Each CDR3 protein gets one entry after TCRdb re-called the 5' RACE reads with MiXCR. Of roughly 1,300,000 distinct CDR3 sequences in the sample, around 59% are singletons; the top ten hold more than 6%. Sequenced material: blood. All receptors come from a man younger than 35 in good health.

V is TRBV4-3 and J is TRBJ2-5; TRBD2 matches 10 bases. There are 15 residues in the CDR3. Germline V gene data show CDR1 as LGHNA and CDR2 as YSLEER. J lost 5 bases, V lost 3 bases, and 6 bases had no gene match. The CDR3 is CASSHGPGLAETQYF. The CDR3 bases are TGCGCCAGCAGCCATGGACCGGGACTAGCGGAGACCCAGTACTTC.

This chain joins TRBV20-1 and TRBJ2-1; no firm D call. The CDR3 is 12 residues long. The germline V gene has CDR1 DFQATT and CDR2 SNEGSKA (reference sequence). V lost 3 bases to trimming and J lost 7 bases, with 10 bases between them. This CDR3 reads CSASLARNEQFF. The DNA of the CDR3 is TGCAGTGCTAGTTTAGCCCGGAATGAGCAGTTCTTC.

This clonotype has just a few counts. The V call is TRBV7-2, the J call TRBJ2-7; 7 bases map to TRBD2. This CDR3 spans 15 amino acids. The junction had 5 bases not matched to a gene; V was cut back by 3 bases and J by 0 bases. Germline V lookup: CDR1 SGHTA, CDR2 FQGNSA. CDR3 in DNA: TGTGCCAGCAGCTTGCGCGGGGGAAACTCCTACGAGCAGTACTTC. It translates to CASSLRGGNSYEQYF.

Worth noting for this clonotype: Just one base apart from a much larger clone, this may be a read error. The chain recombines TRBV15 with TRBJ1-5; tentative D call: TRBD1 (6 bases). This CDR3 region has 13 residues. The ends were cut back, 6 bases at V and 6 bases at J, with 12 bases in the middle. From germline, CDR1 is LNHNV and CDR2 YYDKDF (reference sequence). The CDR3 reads CATREQGSQPQHF. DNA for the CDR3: TGTGCCACCAGGGAACAGGGAAGTCAGCCCCAGCATTTT. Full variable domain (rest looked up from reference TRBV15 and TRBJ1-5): DAMVIQNPRYQVTQFGKPVTLSCSQTLNHNVMYWYQQKSSQAPKLLFHYYDKDFNNEADTPDNFQSRRPNTSFCFLDIRSPGLGDTAMYLCATREQGSQPQHFGDGTRLSIL.

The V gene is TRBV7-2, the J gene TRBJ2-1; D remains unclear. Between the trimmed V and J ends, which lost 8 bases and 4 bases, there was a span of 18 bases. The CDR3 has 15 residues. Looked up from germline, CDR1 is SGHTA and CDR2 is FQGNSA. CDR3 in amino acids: CASGKGPLYYNEQFF. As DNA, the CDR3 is TGTGCCAGCGGGAAGGGTCCCCTGTATTACAATGAGCAGTTCTTC.

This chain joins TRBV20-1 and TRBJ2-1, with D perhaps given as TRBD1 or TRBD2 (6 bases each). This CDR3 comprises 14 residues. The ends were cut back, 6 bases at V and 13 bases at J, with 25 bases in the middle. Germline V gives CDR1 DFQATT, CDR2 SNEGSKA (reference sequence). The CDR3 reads CSARGLGGQETQFF. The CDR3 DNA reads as TGCAGTGCCCGCGGGCTCGGGGGCCAAGAGACCCAGTTCTTC.

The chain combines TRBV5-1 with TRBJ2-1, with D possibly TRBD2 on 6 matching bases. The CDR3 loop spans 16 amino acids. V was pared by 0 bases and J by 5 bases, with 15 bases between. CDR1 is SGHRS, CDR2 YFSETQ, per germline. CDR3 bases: TGCGCCAGCAGCTTGGCCGCGGGACTCGGTAACAATGAGCAGTTCTTC. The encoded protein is CASSLAAGLGNNEQFF.

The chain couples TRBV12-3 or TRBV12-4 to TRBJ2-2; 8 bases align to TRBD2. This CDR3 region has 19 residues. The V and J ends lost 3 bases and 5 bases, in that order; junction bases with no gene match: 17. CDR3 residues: CASSFTVPVSGGLTGELFF. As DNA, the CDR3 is TGTGCCAGCAGTTTTACAGTCCCAGTGAGCGGGGGATTGACCGGGGAGCTGTTTTTT.

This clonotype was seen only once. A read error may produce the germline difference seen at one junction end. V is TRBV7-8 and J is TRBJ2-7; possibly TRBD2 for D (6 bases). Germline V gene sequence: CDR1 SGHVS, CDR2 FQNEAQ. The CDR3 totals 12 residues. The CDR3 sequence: CAGSPLAREQYF. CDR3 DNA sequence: TGTGCCGGCAGCCCTCTAGCGAGGGAGCAGTACTTC.

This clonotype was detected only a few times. CDR3: CTGGQEETQYF. For the CDR3, the DNA is TGCACCGGGGGACAAGAAGAGACCCAGTACTTC. The chain couples TRBV29-1 to TRBJ2-5; either TRBD1 or TRBD2 may fit D (6 bases each). CDR1 SQVTM and CDR2 ANQGSEA come from the germline V gene. CDR3 length equals 11 residues.

CDR3 DNA: TGTGCCAGCAGTGAACAAGCGGGACAAACCTACGAGCAGTACTTC. Translating gives CASSEQAGQTYEQYF. The chain uses TRBV6-1 and TRBJ2-7, with TRBD2 as a possible D gene (7 bases). Deletions cut 2 bases from V and 2 bases from J, with 13 bases between. The CDR3 consists of 15 residues. The V gene's germline CDR1 is MNHNS and CDR2 SASEGT.

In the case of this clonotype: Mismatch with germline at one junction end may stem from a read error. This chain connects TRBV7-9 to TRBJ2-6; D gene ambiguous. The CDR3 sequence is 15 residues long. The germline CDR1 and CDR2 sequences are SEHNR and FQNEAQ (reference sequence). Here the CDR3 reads CANSFSGPGANVLTF. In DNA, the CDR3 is TGTGCCAACAGCTTTTCTGGGCCTGGGGCCAACGTCCTGACTTTC.

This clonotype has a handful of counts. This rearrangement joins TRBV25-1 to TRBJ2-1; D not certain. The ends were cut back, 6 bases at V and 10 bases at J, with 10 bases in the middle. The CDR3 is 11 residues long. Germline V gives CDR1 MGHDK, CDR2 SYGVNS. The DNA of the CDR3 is TGTGCCAGCAGCCTTTATCGCGAGCAGTTCTTC. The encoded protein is CASSLYREQFF.

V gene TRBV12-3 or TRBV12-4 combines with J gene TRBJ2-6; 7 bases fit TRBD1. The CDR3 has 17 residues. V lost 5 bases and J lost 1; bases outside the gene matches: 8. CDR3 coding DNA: TGTGCCAGCAGTAAGGGGACAGTAAATTCTGGGGCCAACGTCCTGACTTTC. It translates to CASSKGTVNSGANVLTF.

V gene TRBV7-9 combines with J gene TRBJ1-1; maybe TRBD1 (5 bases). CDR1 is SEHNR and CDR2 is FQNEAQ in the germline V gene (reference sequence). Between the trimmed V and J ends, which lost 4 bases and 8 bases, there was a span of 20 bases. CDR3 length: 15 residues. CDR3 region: CASSSRDAKTSEAFF. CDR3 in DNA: TGTGCCAGCAGCTCCCGGGACGCAAAAACGTCCGAAGCTTTCTTT. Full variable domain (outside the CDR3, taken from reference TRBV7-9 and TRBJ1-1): DTGVSQNPRHKITKRGQNVTFRCDPISEHNRLYWYRQTLGQGPEFLTYFQNEAQLEKSRLLSDRFSAERPKGSFSTLEIQRTEQGDSAMYLCASSSRDAKTSEAFFGQGTRLTVV.

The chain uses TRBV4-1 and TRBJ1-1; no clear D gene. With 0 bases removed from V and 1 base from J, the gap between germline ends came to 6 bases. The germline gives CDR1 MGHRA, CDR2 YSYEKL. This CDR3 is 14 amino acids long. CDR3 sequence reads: CASSQEAANTEAFF. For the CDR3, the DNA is TGCGCCAGCAGCCAAGAAGCAGCGAACACTGAAGCTTTCTTT.

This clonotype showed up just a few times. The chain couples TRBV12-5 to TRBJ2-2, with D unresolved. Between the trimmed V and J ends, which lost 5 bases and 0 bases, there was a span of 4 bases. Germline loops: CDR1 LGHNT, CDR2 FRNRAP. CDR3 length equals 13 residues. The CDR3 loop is CASGETNTGELFF. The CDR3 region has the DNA TGTGCTAGTGGTGAGACGAACACCGGGGAGCTGTTTTTT.

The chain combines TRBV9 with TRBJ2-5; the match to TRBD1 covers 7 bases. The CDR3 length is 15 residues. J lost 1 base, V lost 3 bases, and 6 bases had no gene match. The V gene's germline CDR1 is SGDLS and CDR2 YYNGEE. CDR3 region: CASSAWDSLQETQYF. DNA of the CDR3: TGTGCCAGCAGCGCCTGGGACAGCCTCCAAGAGACCCAGTACTTC. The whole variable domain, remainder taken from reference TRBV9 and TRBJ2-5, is DSGVTQTPKHLITATGQRVTLRCSPRSGDLSVYWYQQSLDQGLQFLIQYYNGEERAKGNILERFSAQQFPDLHSELNLSSLELGDSALYFCASSAWDSLQETQYFGPGTRLLVL.

The CDR3 coding sequence is TGCGCCAGCAGCTTGGGTCCAGACAGGAGCTACGAGCAGTACTTC. Its translation: CASSLGPDRSYEQYF. The gene calls are TRBV5-1 and TRBJ2-7; perhaps TRBD1 as D (6 bases). The CDR3 is made up of 15 amino acids. CDR1 and CDR2 (germline): SGHRS, YFSETQ. The ends were cut back, 0 bases at V and 3 bases at J, with 13 bases in the middle.

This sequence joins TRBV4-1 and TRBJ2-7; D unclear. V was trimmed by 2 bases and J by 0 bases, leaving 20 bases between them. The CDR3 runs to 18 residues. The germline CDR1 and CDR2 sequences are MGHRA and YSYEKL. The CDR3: CASSQQIPLESLSYEQYF. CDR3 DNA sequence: TGCGCCAGCAGCCAACAAATCCCCCTGGAGTCCCTCTCCTACGAGCAGTACTTC.

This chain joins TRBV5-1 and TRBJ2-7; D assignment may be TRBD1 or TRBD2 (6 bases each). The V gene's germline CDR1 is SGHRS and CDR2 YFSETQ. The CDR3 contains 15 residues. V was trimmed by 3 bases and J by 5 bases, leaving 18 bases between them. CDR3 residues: CASSWGAGDFDEQYF. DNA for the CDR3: TGCGCCAGCAGCTGGGGAGCAGGGGACTTTGACGAGCAGTACTTC.